A selection of T cell receptor beta chains follows, all from one sample in a study of beta chain features in type 1 diabetes. The assay was immunoSEQ multiplex PCR, and TCRdb's table has in-frame clones only and misses some. The sample consists of 450,000 to 600,000 clones, approximately 31% of them appearing once. Material: naive CD4+ T cells from blood. The receptors were sampled from a man aged 18 to 29 in good health. CDR3s include the opening cysteine and the closing phenylalanine or tryptophan. D genes are given only for firm matches. A clone size is listed for some rows: how often the clone was seen (once, few, many), or a class if it is expanded.

>TRBV10-3|few|.|TRBJ2-7
TGTGCCACCTCAGAAGGCGTCGCCTACGAGCAGTACTTC
CATSEGVAYEQYF
>TRBV7-2|.|TRBD1|TRBJ2-5
TGTGCCAGCAGCAAGGGACAGGGAGGTAGAGAGACCCAGTACTTC
CASSKGQGGRETQYF
>TRBV7-3|.|.|TRBJ1-1
TGTGCCAGCAGCTTGTACAGAAGTGAAGCTTTCTTT
CASSLYRSEAFF
>TRBV7-9|few|.|TRBJ2-1
TGTGCCACCCACGCCAGGGGGGAGTTCTTC
CATHARGEFF
>TRBV5-1|few|TRBD2|TRBJ2-1
TGCGCCAGCAGCCCGGGACTAGCGGATCACCTTGAGCAGTTCTTC
CASSPGLADHLEQFF
>TRBV7-9|few|.|TRBJ2-6
TGTGCCAGCAGCTTCGAGTCTGCGGGACGAGTCTCTGGGGCCAACGTCCTGACTTTC
CASSFESAGRVSGANVLTF
>TRBV5-1|.|.|TRBJ2-3
TGCGCCAGCAGCTCCGGAGCAGGAGATACGCAGTATTTT
CASSSGAGDTQYF
>TRBV5-4|few|.|TRBJ2-1
TGTGCCAGCACCTCCTCCCTCACAGGTTACGGTGAGCAGTTCTTC
CASTSSLTGYGEQFF
>TRBV29-1|.|.|TRBJ2-1
TGCAGCGTGGCCCGCCTGCCGGGGGTCACCTACAATGAGCAGTTCTTC
CSVARLPGVTYNEQFF
>TRBV27|many|.|TRBJ2-7
TGTGCCAGCAGTCTCAAAGAACCGGGTTACGAGCAGTACTTC
CASSLKEPGYEQYF
>TRBV5-1|.|.|TRBJ2-7
TGCGCCAGCAGAGTGGGGGCCCACGAGCAGTACTTC
CASRVGAHEQYF
>TRBV4-1|.|TRBD1|TRBJ1-5
TGCGCCAGCAGCCTCATCTTCGGGACAGGAAAGGGTCGGAGCAATCAGCCCCAGCATTTT
CASSLIFGTGKGRSNQPQHF
>TRBV30|few|.|TRBJ2-1
TGTGCCTGGGCAGCCGGATTGGGAGAGCAGTTCTTC
CAWAAGLGEQFF
>TRBV30|.|TRBD1|TRBJ2-1
TGTGCCTCAGGGGGCGACCTTTACAATGAGCAGTTCTTC
CASGGDLYNEQFF
>TRBV28|.|TRBD2|TRBJ2-1
TGTGCCAGCAGTTTACCCACCGGGACTAACTACTACAATGAGCAGTTCTTC
CASSLPTGTNYYNEQFF
>TRBV6-6|.|.|TRBJ2-7
TGTGCCAGCAGTTATCTCTCCGGCTACGAGCAGTACTTC
CASSYLSGYEQYF
>TRBV11-1|.|.|TRBJ2-3
TGTGCCAGCAGGACGGTCACAACAGATACGCAGTATTTT
CASRTVTTDTQYF
>TRBV7-2|few|TRBD2|TRBJ2-2
TGTGCCAGCAGCATAACCGGGACTAGCGTCACCGGGGAGCTGTTTTTT
CASSITGTSVTGELFF
>TRBV30|few|.|TRBJ1-2
TGTGCCTGGAGTGTTAGTGCACACGGCTATGGCTACACCTTC
CAWSVSAHGYGYTF
>TRBV4-3|.|.|TRBJ2-1
TGCGCCAGCAGCCAAGAAGGACGGAACTACAATGAGCAGTTCTTC
CASSQEGRNYNEQFF
>TRBV30|.|.|TRBJ2-1
TGTGCCTGGAGTGTGGGGCAGGGCTCCTACAATGAGCAGTTCTTC
CAWSVGQGSYNEQFF
>TRBV7-2|.|.|TRBJ2-7
TGTGCCAGCAGCTTAGCCGGGACTGCCATGTACGAGCAGTACTTC
CASSLAGTAMYEQYF
>TRBV19|few|.|TRBJ1-5
TGTGCCAGTAGTATCCCCGGGACACGGGGTCAGCCCCAGCATTTT
CASSIPGTRGQPQHF
>TRBV29-1|few|TRBD1|TRBJ2-7
TGCAGCGTTGTTCGGGACAGGGCGAACGAGCAGTACTTC
CSVVRDRANEQYF
>TRBV29-1|.|.|TRBJ2-7
TGCAGCGTCCTGGGACCCGGAGACGAGCAGTACTTC
CSVLGPGDEQYF
>TRBV19|.|.|TRBJ2-2
TGTGCCAGTAGTATAGCGGGAGTGAACACCGGGGAGCTGTTTTTT
CASSIAGVNTGELFF
>TRBV7-8|.|TRBD2|TRBJ2-2
TGTGCCAGCAGCTTACAGCGGGATCCCACCGGGGAGCTGTTTTTT
CASSLQRDPTGELFF
>TRBV6-5|.|.|TRBJ2-5
TGTGCCAGCAGCCGTTCTCGGACAGGCGGGGGGACCCAGTACTTC
CASSRSRTGGGTQYF
>TRBV28|.|.|TRBJ2-1
TGTGCCAGCAGTTTCCCGGGACTCGGAGAGGAGCAGTTCTTC
CASSFPGLGEEQFF
>TRBV20-1|.|.|TRBJ2-7
TGCAGTGCTTTCCTTATCTACGAGCAGTACTTC
CSAFLIYEQYF
>TRBV18|few|.|TRBJ2-1
TGTGCCAGCTCACTCTGGAGGGGGAGCAATGAGCAGTTCTTC
CASSLWRGSNEQFF
>TRBV18|few|.|TRBJ2-1
TGTGCCAGCTCACCACAGGGTTCATATGAGCAGTTCTTC
CASSPQGSYEQFF
>TRBV4-3|.|.|TRBJ1-2
TGCGCCAGCAGCCAAGATCTCAGCGGACTTGGATCAGGCTATGGCTACACCTTC
CASSQDLSGLGSGYGYTF
>TRBV6-4|few|.|TRBJ2-7
TGTGCCACCAGATTGCCGTTAGGGGACTTC
CATRLPLGDF
>TRBV7-6|.|.|TRBJ2-1
TGTGCCAGCAGCCTGTGGGGCAATGAGCAGTTCTTC
CASSLWGNEQFF
>TRBV30|.|.|TRBJ2-3
TGTGCCTGGAGTGGAACTTTTGTTGGTGAGGGTACGCAGTATTTT
CAWSGTFVGEGTQYF
>TRBV7-3|few|.|TRBJ1-3
TGTGCCAGCAGTTCTGGAAACACCATATATTTT
CASSSGNTIYF
>TRBV7-9|.|TRBD2|TRBJ2-7
TGTGCCAGCAGCTTTCTAGCGGGAGGGCCGACCGAGCAGTACTTC
CASSFLAGGPTEQYF
>TRBV23-1|.|.|TRBJ1-1
TGCGCCAGCAGTCAAAAGGCGCCGAACACTGAAGCTTTCTTT
CASSQKAPNTEAFF
>TRBV7-2|.|TRBD2|TRBJ2-1
TGTGCCAGCAGCTTAAGGACTAGCGGGAGCCATGAGCAGTTCTTC
CASSLRTSGSHEQFF
>TRBV30|few|.|TRBJ2-1
TGTGCCTGGAGTGCGGACTCCTACAATGAGCAGTTCTTC
CAWSADSYNEQFF
>TRBV9|few|.|TRBJ2-5
TGTGCCAGCAGCGTCCTTGGGACGGTACAGGAGACCCAGTACTTC
CASSVLGTVQETQYF
>TRBV25-1|few|TRBD1|TRBJ2-1
TGTGCCAGCAGTGAAAACAGGGGACAGCGTAGTTACAATGAGCAGTTCTTC
CASSENRGQRSYNEQFF
>TRBV7-9|few|.|TRBJ1-2
TGTGCCAGCAGCTCACTCCAGGGGTACTATGGCTACACCTTC
CASSSLQGYYGYTF
>TRBV29-1|.|.|TRBJ2-7
TGCAGCGTTGCAAGTCCACCCAGCGAGCAGTACTTC
CSVASPPSEQYF